The 30 T cell receptor beta chains presented below share a single source sample, sequenced in a study of shared clonotypes between healthy human individuals. The assay was immunoSEQ multiplex PCR, and TCRdb's table has in-frame clones only and misses some. The sample records roughly 2,300,000 clones, under 95% being singletons. Material: naive CD4+ T cells from PBMCs. Regarding subset: CD45RA+ positively selected. The receptors shown here come from a man between 18 and 29 years old in good health. Some clones in this sample may be carry-over from other donors' samples.

The rearrangement uses TRBV11-1 and TRBJ2-7, with TRBD2 identical over 11 bases. V trimming: 2 bases; J trimming: 2 bases; junction bases outside the gene matches: 2. CDR3 length equals 15 residues. Germline V gives CDR1 SGHAT, CDR2 FQDESV (reference sequence). CDR3 nucleotides: TGTGCCAGCAGCTTAACTAGCGGGGGAACCTACGAGCAGTACTTC. It yields the protein CASSLTSGGTYEQYF.

The J gene is TRBJ2-7, the V gene TRBV7-9, with 8 bases identical to TRBD2. Germline loops: CDR1 SEHNR, CDR2 FQNEAQ (reference sequence). This CDR3 comprises 14 residues. V gave up 3 bases and J gave up 4 bases; unmatched junction bases: 5. The CDR3 DNA is TGTGCCAGCAGCTTCGGCCTAGCGGGTTACGAGCAGTACTTC. The encoded protein is CASSFGLAGYEQYF.

The gene calls are TRBV27 and TRBJ2-4, with TRBD2 identical over 7 bases. In germline, CDR1 is MNHEY, CDR2 SMNVEV (reference sequence). V was clipped by 5 bases and J by 0 bases; unmatched bases: 7. The CDR3 extends over 16 amino acids. The CDR3: CASSQAGTVAKNIQYF. The CDR3 region has the DNA TGTGCCAGCAGTCAAGCGGGAACTGTAGCCAAAAACATTCAGTACTTC.

J is TRBJ1-4 and V is TRBV28; 8 nucleotides agree with TRBD1. The germline gives CDR1 MDHEN, CDR2 SYDVKM. The CDR3 has 15 amino acids. V shed 2 bases and J 7 bases; nucleotides not matched to a gene: 6. This chain's CDR3 is CASSLNRGLGEKLFF. The CDR3 DNA sequence: TGTGCCAGCAGTTTAAACAGGGGGTTAGGTGAAAAACTGTTTTTT. Variable domain in full (rest from reference TRBV28 and TRBJ1-4): DVKVTQSSRYLVKRTGEKVFLECVQDMDHENMFWYRQDPGLGLRLIYFSYDVKMKEKGDIPEGYSVSREKKERFSLILESASTNQTSMYLCASSLNRGLGEKLFFGSGTQLSVL.

The J gene is TRBJ1-1, the V gene TRBV7-2; possibly TRBD1 for D (6 bases). This CDR3 has 13 residues. Trimming removed 2 bases from V and 5 bases from J, with 9 bases in between. Germline-derived CDR1 and CDR2 are SGHTA and FQGNSA. The CDR3 nucleotides read TGTGCCAGCAGCTTACAACAGGGAACTGAAGCTTTCTTT. It specifies CASSLQQGTEAFF.

V gene TRBV6-6 combines with J gene TRBJ2-7; TRBD2 matches at 13 bases. The CDR3 has 16 residues. CDR1 is MNHNY, CDR2 SVGAGI, per germline (reference sequence). V lost 8 bases to trimming and J lost 9 bases; unmatched junction nucleotides: 16. The CDR3 nucleotides are TGTGCCAGCTCTCTGGGACTAGCGGGAACCTCTGACGGGCAGTACTTC. Protein sequence: CASSLGLAGTSDGQYF.

The chain carries TRBV4-1 and TRBJ1-5; the match to TRBD1 covers 10 bases. The CDR3 spans 19 residues. The V gene end was trimmed by 0 bases and the J gene end by 0 bases; junction bases not matched to a gene: 8. Germline values: CDR1 MGHRA, CDR2 YSYEKL. Here the CDR3 reads CASSQDAGTGARSNQPQHF. CDR3 DNA: TGCGCCAGCAGCCAAGATGCCGGGACAGGGGCTCGTAGCAATCAGCCCCAGCATTTT.

The chain has TRBV28 and TRBJ2-6; TRBD1 aligns across 7 bases. Per germline, CDR1 MDHEN and CDR2 SYDVKM. The CDR3 is 19 amino acids. V trimming: 6 bases; J trimming: 0 bases; junction bases outside the gene matches: 14. CDR3 in amino acids: CASSHRGLRTSSGANVLTF. DNA for the CDR3: TGTGCCAGCAGCCACAGGGGTCTACGGACCAGCTCTGGGGCCAACGTCCTGACTTTC.

In DNA form, the CDR3 reads TGTGCCAGCAGTTTATGGGCAGGGGTTCAGCCCCAGCATTTT. Translated: CASSLWAGVQPQHF. The gene calls are TRBV27 and TRBJ1-5; maybe TRBD1 (6 bases). This CDR3 spans 14 amino acids. Germline V gives CDR1 MNHEY, CDR2 SMNVEV (reference sequence). V lost 1 base to trimming and J lost 6 bases, with 10 bases between them.

The rearrangement links TRBV5-5 to TRBJ1-2; no clear D gene. V was pared by 0 bases and J by 1 base, with 13 bases between. This CDR3 is built from 16 residues. The V gene's germline CDR1 is SGHKS and CDR2 YYEKEE (reference sequence). The CDR3 is CASSLVGSRGNYGYTF. CDR3 coding DNA: TGTGCCAGCAGCTTGGTTGGGTCGCGGGGTAACTATGGCTACACCTTC.

The V gene is TRBV18, the J gene TRBJ2-4; D unresolved. Looked up from germline, CDR1 is KGHSH and CDR2 is LQKENI. Trimming removed 1 base at V and 8 bases at J, with 12 bases between. The CDR3 has 14 amino acids. The CDR3 DNA is TGTGCCAGCTCACCACAATCGGGTAGGGACATTCAGTACTTC. Its translation: CASSPQSGRDIQYF.

The CDR3 loop is CASTGLRNTEAFF. DNA for the CDR3: TGTGCCAGCACGGGCCTGCGGAACACTGAAGCTTTCTTT. J is TRBJ1-1 and V is TRBV28; D ambiguous. The CDR3 covers 13 residues. V lost 7 bases to trimming and J lost 1 base, with 10 bases between them. CDR1 MDHEN and CDR2 SYDVKM come from the germline V gene.

This sequence joins TRBV19 and TRBJ2-7; 9 bases are shared with TRBD1. CDR3 length equals 14 residues. Looked up from germline, CDR1 is LNHDA and CDR2 is SQIVND (reference sequence). The junction had 4 bases not matched to a gene; V was cut back by 1 base and J by 6 bases. The CDR3 is CASSIGGTGIEQYF. Written as DNA, the CDR3 is TGTGCCAGTAGTATAGGCGGGACAGGGATCGAGCAGTACTTC. Using reference TRBV19 and TRBJ2-7 for the parts outside the CDR3, the full variable domain is DGGITQSPKYLFRKEGQNVTLSCEQNLNHDAMYWYRQDPGQGLRLIYYSQIVNDFQKGDIAEGYSVSREKKESFPLTVTSAQKNPTAFYLCASSIGGTGIEQYFGPGTRLTVT.

The chain links TRBV29-1 to TRBJ1-1; 7 positions match TRBD1. The CDR3 spans 14 residues. Trimming cost V 7 bases and J 4 bases; bases outside gene matches: 12. CDR1 and CDR2 (germline): SQVTM, ANQGSEA. In DNA form, the CDR3 reads TGCAGCGGATCTGCGACAGGGCAGGGCACTGAAGCTTTCTTT. Translated: CSGSATGQGTEAFF.

The J gene is TRBJ1-5, the V gene TRBV4-1; D unclear. The V and J ends lost 0 bases and 6 bases respectively, with 15 bases between them. The CDR3 is made up of 16 amino acids. Germline V lookup: CDR1 MGHRA, CDR2 YSYEKL. The CDR3 DNA is TGCGCCAGCAGCCAAGAACCCGGCTACGGTGGTCAGCCCCAGCATTTT. Its protein is CASSQEPGYGGQPQHF.

This clone was found once. The chain is built from TRBV6-1 and TRBJ1-1, with a weak D call TRBD1 (6 bases). Trimming removed 7 bases from V and 5 bases from J, with 20 bases in between. CDR1 MNHNS and CDR2 SASEGT come from the germline V gene. The CDR3 runs 15 residues. CDR3: CASTRGPTVGTEAFF. The CDR3 nucleotides are TGTGCCAGCACCCGGGGGCCCACCGTGGGAACTGAAGCTTTCTTT.

The chain carries TRBV6-1 and TRBJ2-7, with D perhaps matching TRBD1 (6 bases). There are 17 residues in the CDR3. V dropped 2 bases and J dropped 4 bases, with 21 bases sitting between them. The germline CDR1 and CDR2 sequences are MNHNS and SASEGT. The chain's CDR3 is CASSEFRPKAGVYEQYF. CDR3 sequence (DNA): TGTGCCAGCAGTGAATTCCGTCCGAAGGCAGGGGTTTACGAGCAGTACTTC.

The genes are TRBV25-1 and TRBJ2-1, with 13 bases lining up with TRBD2. In germline, CDR1 is MGHDK, CDR2 SYGVNS. This CDR3 spans 16 amino acids. The ends lost 8 bases at V and 6 bases at J; junction bases unmatched: 10. CDR3 region: CASSSPGTSGTNEQFF. In DNA form, the CDR3 reads TGTGCCAGCTCTTCCCCCGGGACTAGCGGGACCAATGAGCAGTTCTTC.

The V and J genes are TRBV18 and TRBJ2-3; D is unclear. V lost 0 bases and J 1 base, leaving 8 bases between the germline ends. From germline, CDR1 is KGHSH and CDR2 LQKENI. This CDR3 contains 15 residues. The CDR3 DNA sequence: TGTGCCAGCTCACCACCGGAAACCCGCACAGATACGCAGTATTTT. Amino acids: CASSPPETRTDTQYF.

This rearrangement joins TRBV19 to TRBJ2-7; 9 positions match TRBD1. The CDR3 has 14 amino acids. The ends lost 4 bases at V and 5 bases at J; junction bases unmatched: 6. Germline V gene sequence: CDR1 LNHDA, CDR2 SQIVND (reference sequence). For the CDR3, the DNA is TGTGCCAGTAGTAGGGGGACAGGGAGGGACGAGCAGTACTTC. Protein: CASSRGTGRDEQYF.

This chain joins TRBV19 and TRBJ1-5, with 7 nucleotides matching TRBD1. V dropped 6 bases and J dropped 5; count of bases not matched to a gene: 7. CDR1 and CDR2 from the germline V gene are LNHDA and SQIVND (reference sequence). This CDR3 is 14 amino acids long. The CDR3 is CASRTGWGDQPQHF. The CDR3 DNA follows: TGTGCCAGTAGGACAGGGTGGGGCGATCAGCCCCAGCATTTT.

The chain joins TRBV9 to TRBJ1-2; tentative D call: TRBD1 (6 bases). Trimming shortened V by 3 bases and J by 2 bases, and 11 bases separated the two germline ends. The germline V gene has CDR1 SGDLS and CDR2 YYNGEE. The CDR3 is 14 amino acids. The CDR3: CASSEGGRNYGYTF. The CDR3 DNA reads TGTGCCAGCAGCGAGGGGGGGCGCAACTATGGCTACACCTTC.

On this clone itself: This same CDR3 is encoded by further DNA sequences in the sample. This chain connects TRBV7-9 to TRBJ1-2; D is uncertain. The germline CDR1 and CDR2 sequences are SEHNR and FQNEAQ (reference sequence). The CDR3 consists of 12 residues. The V gene lost 0 bases and the J gene lost 8 bases, with 7 bases spanning the gap. The CDR3 loop is CASSLADYGYTF. CDR3 coding DNA: TGTGCCAGCAGCTTAGCGGATTACGGCTACACCTTC.

The J gene is TRBJ2-1, the V gene TRBV27, with 11 bases matching TRBD2. The CDR3 spans 16 residues. The germline CDR1 and CDR2 sequences are MNHEY and SMNVEV (reference sequence). With V trimmed by 4 bases and J by 7 bases, 9 bases remained unmatched. CDR3 DNA: TGTGCCAGCAGTTATGGCCTAGCGGGAGGAGAGAATGAGCAGTTCTTC. Its translation is CASSYGLAGGENEQFF.

The chain has TRBV19 and TRBJ2-7; 7 bases map to TRBD1. V dropped 5 bases and J dropped 2; count of bases not matched to a gene: 9. In germline, CDR1 is LNHDA, CDR2 SQIVND (reference sequence). The CDR3 has 15 residues. CDR3 nucleotide sequence: TGTGCCAGTAGTTTCCCGGGACAGCTTACCTACGAGCAGTACTTC. Encoded protein: CASSFPGQLTYEQYF.

CDR3 in DNA: TGTGCCAGCAGTTTACGGTTGGCTAGCGGGAGCAAGGTCGGGGAGCTGTTTTTT. Protein product: CASSLRLASGSKVGELFF. This chain connects TRBV27 to TRBJ2-2; TRBD2 aligns across 10 bases. Germline-derived CDR1 and CDR2 are MNHEY and SMNVEV (reference sequence). The CDR3 loop spans 18 amino acids. The V gene end was trimmed by 2 bases and the J gene end by 7 bases; junction bases not matched to a gene: 13.

The rearrangement links TRBV7-9 to TRBJ2-7; D gene ambiguous. The V and J ends lost 5 bases and 3 bases respectively, with 17 bases between them. This CDR3 spans 15 amino acids. Germline assignment: CDR1 SEHNR and CDR2 FQNEAQ (reference sequence). This CDR3 is CASSPRGALLYEQYF. The CDR3 DNA follows: TGTGCCAGCAGCCCCCGAGGAGCGCTTCTCTACGAGCAGTACTTC.

The V call is TRBV6-4, the J call TRBJ1-2, with 7 bases identical to TRBD1. CDR3 size: 14 residues. Germline V gene data show CDR1 as MRHNA and CDR2 as SNTAGT. V shed 9 bases, J shed 7 bases, and the junction held 14 bases outside the gene matches. The CDR3 here is CARENPGGNRGYTF. CDR3 DNA: TGTGCCAGGGAGAATCCAGGGGGTAATCGTGGCTACACCTTC.

Written as DNA, the CDR3 is TGTGCCAGCAGTGAAAACCCCAGGGGAATGTTCGATCAGCCCCAGCATTTT. This translates into CASSENPRGMFDQPQHF. The chain links TRBV6-1 to TRBJ1-5; tentative D call: TRBD1 (6 bases). Trimming took off 2 bases at V and 5 bases at J, with 19 bases between the two ends. CDR1 is MNHNS, CDR2 SASEGT, per germline. The length of the CDR3 is 17 residues.

Turning to this clone: Other DNA sequences in the same sample also yield this CDR3. This rearrangement joins TRBV5-1 to TRBJ1-1; tentative D call: TRBD1 (6 bases). The length of the CDR3 is 15 residues. In germline, CDR1 is SGHRS, CDR2 YFSETQ. Trimming removed 4 bases from V and 0 bases from J, with 13 bases in between. This CDR3 is CASSLSGVVNTEAFF. DNA for the CDR3: TGCGCCAGCAGCCTATCAGGGGTGGTGAACACTGAAGCTTTCTTT.